This T cell receptor (beta chain) appears in the sequencing data of a study of blood T cells in healthy people across ages. Points from the study as a whole: Relative to aged donors, long-lived donors carried more naive CD4+ cells and displayed higher diversity.

PCR was performed a second time for roughly 7 to 12 cycles using a sample-barcoded 5' primer and a J-beta primer mix. Using its own MiXCR run on the 5' RACE reads, TCRdb lists one record per CDR3 protein. The table lists about 1,000,000 distinct CDR3 sequences, around 45% of them singletons, with 18% in the top ten. Isolation recovered at least 7 million PBMCs from every sample. In the case of this clonotype: Its target is not known.

CDR1 is SGHVS, CDR2 FNYEAQ, per germline. The CDR3 contains 17 residues. Deletions cut 5 bases from V and 4 bases from J, with 21 bases between. Sequenced input: blood. This sequence was found in a woman aged 55-69 years in good health. The rearrangement uses TRBV7-6 and TRBJ2-1; perhaps TRBD1 as D (6 bases). In DNA, the CDR3 is TGTGCCAGCAGCCCGGTACTGGACAGCCCCTTTTACAATGAGCAGTTCTTC. Protein sequence: CASSPVLDSPFYNEQFF.